These T cell receptor beta chains were read from a single sample in a study of blood T cell repertoires in COVID-19. Using immunoSEQ multiplex PCR, the repertoire was profiled, and TCRdb retains in-frame clones only, with some absent. The table lists 70,000 to 100,000 clones, about 88% of them singletons. Material: peripheral blood. Source of these receptors: a man at least 80 years old with active or convalescent COVID-19. Both conserved end residues are part of each CDR3. A D gene is named only where the DNA matches it firmly. Some rows have no size entry. The others give once, few or many, or a class for an expanded clone.

V gene	J gene	clone size	D gene	CDR3 protein	CDR3 DNA
TRBV6-6	TRBJ1-2	NA	NA	CASSGNYGYTF	TGTGCCAGCAGCGGTAACTATGGCTACACCTTC
TRBV6-5	TRBJ1-4	NA	NA	CASSYTQTNEKLFF	TGTGCCAGCAGTTATACCCAGACTAATGAAAAACTGTTTTTT
TRBV6-5	TRBJ1-2	once	NA	CASRFGQSYGYTF	TGTGCCAGCAGGTTCGGACAGAGCTATGGCTACACCTTC
TRBV3-1/TRBV3-2	TRBJ2-3	NA	TRBD2	CASSQVAGGGTDTQYF	TGTGCCAGCAGCCAAGTTGCGGGAGGTGGCACAGATACGCAGTATTTT
TRBV19	TRBJ1-1	NA	TRBD1	CASSIRGTVGRTEAFF	TGTGCCAGTAGTATACGGGGGACAGTGGGGCGGACTGAAGCTTTCTTT
TRBV5-4	TRBJ1-3	NA	NA	CASSFGDMSSGNTIYF	TGTGCCAGCAGCTTCGGAGATATGAGCTCTGGAAACACCATATATTTT
TRBV19	TRBJ1-5	NA	NA	CASSLYAAEGNQPQHF	TGTGCCAGTAGTCTCTACGCGGCAGAGGGCAATCAGCCCCAGCATTTT
TRBV11-3	TRBJ1-3	NA	NA	CASSSHRGGLGNTIYF	TGTGCCAGCAGCTCCCACCGTGGGGGACTAGGAAACACCATATATTTT
TRBV7-9	TRBJ1-1	NA	NA	CASSPQGNTEAFF	TGTGCCAGCAGCCCTCAGGGTAACACTGAAGCTTTCTTT
TRBV5-4	TRBJ2-6	NA	NA	CASSSSPGANVLTF	TGTGCCAGCAGTAGCAGTCCTGGGGCCAACGTCCTGACTTTC
TRBV15	TRBJ2-3	once	TRBD1	CATRQKGTGPRDTQYF	TGTGCCACCAGGCAAAAAGGGACAGGCCCCAGGGATACGCAGTATTTT
TRBV18	TRBJ2-2	NA	NA	CASSRVGTQNTGELFF	TGTGCCAGCTCTCGCGTCGGGACACAGAACACCGGGGAGCTGTTTTTT
TRBV9	TRBJ2-1	NA	TRBD2	CASSIQSSGAAIF	TGTGCCAGCAGCATCCAGTCTAGCGGAGCCGCGATCTTC
TRBV28	TRBJ2-1	few	TRBD2	CASSFGGSRVNEQFF	TGTGCCAGCAGTTTTGGCGGGAGTAGGGTCAATGAGCAGTTCTTC
TRBV15	TRBJ2-3	NA	NA	CATSPRRSTDTQYF	TGTGCCACCAGCCCTAGGCGAAGCACAGATACGCAGTATTTT
TRBV11-2	TRBJ1-1	NA	NA	CASSFIGAGARKTEAFF	TGTGCCAGCAGCTTTATCGGTGCGGGGGCGCGGAAAACTGAAGCTTTCTTT
TRBV12-3/TRBV12-4	TRBJ2-3	NA	TRBD1	CASSPRDRDRYF	TGTGCCAGCAGTCCTCGGGACAGAGATAGGTATTTT
TRBV7-9	TRBJ2-7	NA	NA	CASSPRGWEGYEQYF	TGTGCCAGCAGCCCTCGGGGGTGGGAAGGCTACGAGCAGTACTTC
TRBV6-5	TRBJ2-1	NA	NA	CASSYPSPNEQFF	TGTGCCAGCAGTTACCCTAGCCCCAATGAGCAGTTCTTC
TRBV19	TRBJ1-5	NA	TRBD1	CASSKTGSGQPQHF	TGTGCCAGTAGTAAGACAGGGTCGGGTCAGCCCCAGCATTTT
TRBV9	TRBJ1-3	NA	NA	CASSVAGVGGNTIYF	TGTGCCAGCAGCGTAGCAGGGGTAGGTGGAAACACCATATATTTT
TRBV2	TRBJ2-2	NA	NA	CASRGRAGELFF	TGTGCCAGCAGGGGGCGAGCCGGGGAGCTGTTTTTT
TRBV7-8	TRBJ1-6	NA	NA	CASTSTGSSYNSPLHF	TGTGCCAGCACCTCAACAGGGAGCTCCTATAATTCACCCCTCCACTTT
TRBV2	TRBJ1-5	NA	NA	CASRASGISNQPQHF	TGTGCCAGCAGAGCGTCGGGGATTAGCAATCAGCCCCAGCATTTT
TRBV18	TRBJ2-1	NA	NA	CASSAVRSYNEQFF	TGTGCCAGCTCCGCGGTCCGCTCCTACAATGAGCAGTTCTTC
TRBV30	TRBJ1-1	once	TRBD1	CAWQGQASTEAFF	TGTGCCTGGCAGGGACAGGCGAGCACTGAAGCTTTCTTT
TRBV29-1	TRBJ2-3	NA	TRBD2	CSVAPGLAVTQYF	TGCAGCGTTGCGCCAGGACTAGCGGTTACGCAGTATTTT
TRBV10-3	TRBJ2-7	once	NA	CATAEIVYEQYF	TGTGCCACCGCGGAGATCGTCTACGAGCAGTACTTC
TRBV2	TRBJ2-1	NA	NA	CASSERGTGYNEQFF	TGTGCCAGCAGTGAGCGGGGGACAGGATACAATGAGCAGTTCTTC
TRBV7-2	TRBJ1-2	NA	NA	CASSLEVWEYTF	TGTGCCAGCAGCTTGGAGGTGTGGGAATACACCTTC
TRBV7-9	TRBJ2-7	NA	NA	CASSFSGHYEQYF	TGTGCCAGCAGCTTTTCAGGGCACTACGAGCAGTACTTC
TRBV9	TRBJ1-1	NA	TRBD1	CASSRYRGTEAFF	TGTGCCAGCAGCCGCTACAGGGGCACTGAAGCTTTCTTT
TRBV6-6	TRBJ2-1	NA	NA	CASSYLGGTNEQFF	TGTGCCAGCAGTTACTTGGGGGGTACGAATGAGCAGTTCTTC
TRBV29-1	TRBJ1-2	NA	TRBD1	CSVTWTGGYGYTF	TGCAGCGTTACATGGACAGGGGGCTATGGCTACACCTTC
TRBV3-1/TRBV3-2	TRBJ1-2	NA	NA	CASSQRGYGYTF	TGTGCCAGCAGCCAGCGAGGGTATGGCTACACCTTC
TRBV7-3	TRBJ2-5	NA	TRBD1	CASSETGLETQYF	TGTGCCAGCTCTGAGACAGGGTTGGAGACCCAGTACTTC
TRBV9	TRBJ2-5	NA	TRBD2	CASSGSGLAGVAQYF	TGTGCCAGCAGCGGATCGGGACTAGCGGGAGTGGCCCAGTACTTC
TRBV6-1	TRBJ2-5	NA	TRBD2	CATVREVGETQYF	TGTGCTACCGTTCGGGAGGTGGGAGAGACCCAGTACTTC
TRBV7-9	TRBJ1-6	once	NA	CASSSLGGRSYNSPLHF	TGTGCCAGCAGTTCCCTCGGCGGGCGATCCTATAATTCACCCCTCCACTTT
TRBV6-2/TRBV6-3	TRBJ1-1	NA	NA	CASSKPLEDTEAFF	TGTGCCAGCAGTAAACCGCTGGAGGACACTGAAGCTTTCTTT
TRBV18	TRBJ1-5	NA	TRBD1	CASSPRTGGHQPQHF	TGTGCCAGCTCACCAAGGACAGGGGGACATCAGCCCCAGCATTTT
TRBV7-2	TRBJ2-1	NA	TRBD2	CASRPTSGAYNEQFF	TGTGCCAGCAGGCCGACTAGCGGGGCCTACAATGAGCAGTTCTTC
TRBV6-5	TRBJ1-2	NA	TRBD1	CASSQGAWADYGYTF	TGTGCCAGCAGTCAGGGGGCCTGGGCTGACTATGGCTACACCTTC
TRBV28	TRBJ2-7	NA	TRBD2	CASTGLAGRNEQYF	TGTGCCAGCACTGGGCTAGCGGGACGAAACGAGCAGTACTTC
TRBV24-1	TRBJ2-2	NA	TRBD2	CAVSPAGTGELFF	TGTGCCGTATCGCCAGCGGGGACCGGGGAGCTGTTTTTT
TRBV9	TRBJ1-2	once	TRBD1	CASSSGQGVGGYTF	TGTGCCAGCAGTTCCGGACAGGGTGTTGGTGGCTACACCTTC
TRBV27	TRBJ1-2	NA	NA	CASSYDRRYGYTF	TGTGCCAGCAGTTATGACAGGAGGTATGGCTACACCTTC
TRBV5-4	TRBJ1-2	NA	NA	CASSFSHIGYTF	TGTGCCAGCAGCTTCTCCCACATTGGCTACACCTTC